This passage covers 25 T cell receptor beta chains from one sample sequenced in a study of human T cells and chemical hapten exposure. Time point reported: patch test 1, 2 weeks after DPC sensitization. Documented treatment: therapeutic diphenylcyclopropenone sensitization with weekly scalp DPC. Each CDR3 protein is one row after TCRdb ran MiXCR on the RACE reads. The data show more than 65,000 distinct CDR3 sequences, 10% seen once. The sequences come from whole blood, collected in connection with sensitization to the hapten diphenylcyclopropenone (DPC). These receptor sequences come from a woman in her fifties or sixties with alopecia areata. Some clones in this sample may be carry-over from other donors' samples.

This chain uses TRBV3-1 with TRBJ1-6; possibly TRBD1 for D (6 bases). Germline V gives CDR1 LGHDT, CDR2 YNNKEL (reference sequence). The CDR3 is made up of 15 amino acids. V lost 4 bases to trimming and J lost 10 bases, with 17 bases between them. CDR3 in amino acids: CASSPSGDEISPLHF. The CDR3 nucleotides read TGTGCCAGCAGCCCATCAGGGGATGAAATCTCACCCCTCCACTTT.

This clonotype was seen repeatedly, ten times or more. The V gene is TRBV4-3, the J gene TRBJ1-3; TRBD1 matches 8 bases. This CDR3 has 15 amino acids. Germline V gene data show CDR1 as LGHNA and CDR2 as YSLEER. J was trimmed by 6 bases and V by 4 bases; bases with no gene match: 8. In DNA, the CDR3 is TGCGCCAGCAGCCGGGATGACAGGGGCGAAAACACCATATATTTT. Its translation: CASSRDDRGENTIYF.

This clonotype was detected only a few times. This chain joins TRBV29-1 and TRBJ2-1, with TRBD2 matching 9 bases. The CDR3 extends over 14 amino acids. Germline CDR1 reads SQVTM; CDR2 reads ANQGSEA. CDR3 bases: TGCAATGCGCAGACGGCGGGAGGGAACAGTGAGCAGTTCTTC. Residues: CNAQTAGGNSEQFF.

This clonotype turned up a few times. The chain uses TRBV5-1 and TRBJ2-1, with D tentatively TRBD1 or TRBD2 (5 bases each). Trimming left V 3 bases short and J 6 bases short, with 10 bases between. The length of the CDR3 is 13 residues. Germline loops: CDR1 SGHRS, CDR2 YFSETQ. This CDR3 reads CASSWGPSNEQFF. The CDR3 DNA is TGCGCCAGCAGCTGGGGACCCAGCAATGAGCAGTTCTTC.

This clonotype turned up a few times. This chain connects TRBV19 to TRBJ1-2; D gene uncertain. Germline V lookup: CDR1 LNHDA, CDR2 SQIVND (reference sequence). V lost 0 bases and J 6 bases, leaving 17 bases between the germline ends. The length of the CDR3 is 16 residues. In nucleotides, the CDR3 is TGTGCCAGTAGTATAGATCCCGTCGGGAAGGTGGATGGCTACACCTTC. It yields the protein CASSIDPVGKVDGYTF.

This clonotype was seen a few times. J is TRBJ2-5 and V is TRBV24-1; D gene unclear. Germline CDR1 reads KGHDR; CDR2 reads SFDVKD. CDR3 size: 13 residues. Trimming removed 7 bases at V and 4 bases at J, with 12 bases between. The CDR3 loop is CATSFQTGETQYF. The CDR3 region has the DNA TGTGCCACCAGCTTCCAGACGGGAGAGACCCAGTACTTC.

A few counts support this clonotype. The chain employs TRBV27 and TRBJ1-1; no clear D gene. Germline CDR1 and CDR2: MNHEY and SMNVEV (reference sequence). Between the trimmed V and J ends, which lost 5 bases and 4 bases, there was a span of 14 bases. The CDR3 runs to 14 residues. The CDR3, as DNA: TGTGCCAGCAGTGCCCCCTCACAAGGCACTGAAGCTTTCTTT. Encoded protein: CASSAPSQGTEAFF.

The chain has TRBV27 and TRBJ1-1; D may be TRBD1 (5 bases). V was trimmed by 6 bases and J by 0 bases, leaving 14 bases between them. The CDR3 is 15 residues long. Germline CDR1 and CDR2: MNHEY and SMNVEV (reference sequence). CDR3 in amino acids: CASRKGPPMNTEAFF. CDR3 nucleotide sequence: TGTGCCAGCAGGAAGGGGCCTCCCATGAACACTGAAGCTTTCTTT.

This clonotype was counted a few times. The chain joins TRBV29-1 to TRBJ2-3; TRBD1 or TRBD2 may be the D gene (5 bases each). CDR3 length equals 15 residues. V was clipped by 0 bases and J by 1 base, with 11 bases between them. Germline V gene lookup returns CDR1 SQVTM and CDR2 ANQGSEA. This CDR3 is CSVEDLGRGTDTQYF. CDR3 DNA: TGCAGCGTTGAAGATTTGGGGCGGGGCACAGATACGCAGTATTTT.

Only a few counts were recorded for this clonotype. V is TRBV28 and J is TRBJ2-7, with D unresolved. Germline-derived CDR1 and CDR2 are MDHEN and SYDVKM. The CDR3 has 11 residues. V dropped 6 bases and J dropped 2 bases, with 5 bases sitting between them. For the CDR3, the DNA is TGTGCCAGCAGGGGCACCTACGAGCAGTACTTC. Translating it yields CASRGTYEQYF.

V and J are TRBV18 and TRBJ2-3; TRBD2 aligns across 8 bases. This CDR3 spans 21 amino acids. CDR1 KGHSH and CDR2 LQKENI come from the germline V gene. Trimming removed 3 bases from V and 0 bases from J; junction bases left unmatched: 20. The CDR3 loop is CASSPTRGVSGSVRSTDTQYF. Here the CDR3 DNA reads TGTGCCAGCTCACCTACACGGGGTGTGAGCGGGAGCGTTCGGAGCACAGATACGCAGTATTTT.

V is TRBV11-3 and J is TRBJ1-1; D might be TRBD1 (6 bases). From germline, CDR1 is SGHNT and CDR2 YENEEA. This CDR3 region has 16 residues. Trimming took off 0 bases at V and 0 bases at J, with 11 bases between the two ends. CDR3: CASSLDGGRMNTEAFF. CDR3 DNA: TGTGCCAGCAGCTTAGATGGGGGGCGCATGAACACTGAAGCTTTCTTT.

This clonotype occurred a few times. The V and J genes are TRBV30 and TRBJ1-2, with D maybe TRBD1 (6 bases). The CDR3 runs to 13 residues. Trimming left V 4 bases short and J 3 bases short, with 12 bases between. The germline V gene has CDR1 GTSNPN and CDR2 SVGIG (reference sequence). CDR3: CAWTGQTYYGYTF. The CDR3, as DNA: TGTGCCTGGACTGGACAGACCTACTATGGCTACACCTTC. The full variable domain, rest sourced from reference TRBV30 and TRBJ1-2, is SQTIHQWPATLVQPVGSPLSLECTVEGTSNPNLYWYRQAAGRGLQLLFYSVGIGQISSEVPQNLSASRPQDRQFILSSKKLLLSDSGFYLCAWTGQTYYGYTFGSGTRLTVV.

V is TRBV11-1 and J is TRBJ2-1; TRBD2 might be the D (5 bases). The CDR3 loop spans 13 amino acids. Germline V lookup: CDR1 SGHAT, CDR2 FQDESV (reference sequence). The V end was cut by 6 bases, the J end by 8 bases, with 14 bases between. Here the CDR3 DNA reads TGTGCCAGCAGAGCTGGAGGCGTCGATGAGCAGTTCTTC. Encoded protein: CASRAGGVDEQFF.

V and J are TRBV5-1 and TRBJ2-7; D is possibly TRBD2 (5 bases). The germline V gene has CDR1 SGHRS and CDR2 YFSETQ. V dropped 9 bases and J dropped 0 bases, with 16 bases sitting between them. The CDR3 is 14 amino acids. CDR3 nucleotide sequence: TGCGCCACCTCCCCCGGGATTACCTCCTACGAGCAGTACTTC. Its protein is CATSPGITSYEQYF.

There are a few counts of this clonotype. The chain joins TRBV12-3 or TRBV12-4 to TRBJ2-2, with D perhaps matching TRBD2 (5 bases). Trimming left V 5 bases short and J 3 bases short, with 10 bases between. CDR3 length equals 14 residues. The CDR3 loop reads CASSLLEDTGELFF. The CDR3, as DNA: TGTGCCAGCAGTCTACTAGAGGACACCGGGGAGCTGTTTTTT.

This clonotype has just a few counts. The chain joins TRBV9 to TRBJ2-3; 12 nucleotides agree with TRBD1. This CDR3 contains 15 residues. The V and J ends lost 6 bases and 3 bases, in that order; junction bases with no gene match: 5. CDR1 is SGDLS and CDR2 is YYNGEE in the germline V gene. The DNA for the CDR3 is TGTGCCAGCACCCTGGGACAGGGGGCTACAGATACGCAGTATTTT. This gives the protein CASTLGQGATDTQYF.

This clonotype has a handful of counts. V and J are TRBV7-9 and TRBJ2-6, with D maybe TRBD1 (5 bases). Germline lookup yields CDR1 SEHNR and CDR2 FQNEAQ (reference sequence). This CDR3 has 15 amino acids. V lost 1 base to trimming and J lost 11 bases, with 15 bases between them. The chain's CDR3 is CASSLDALRAHVLTF. The CDR3 DNA sequence: TGTGCCAGCAGCTTAGACGCTCTCAGGGCTCACGTCCTGACTTTC.

The table lists this clonotype with many counts. J is TRBJ2-3 and V is TRBV11-2; the match to TRBD2 covers 9 bases. This CDR3 is built from 17 residues. With 2 bases clipped from V and 6 bases from J, the junction kept 12 bases outside the gene matches. CDR1 SGHAT and CDR2 FQNNGV come from the germline V gene. CDR3 amino acids: CASSLRSASGITDTQYF. The CDR3 DNA is TGTGCCAGCAGCTTACGCTCAGCTAGCGGGATTACGGATACGCAGTATTTT.

The CDR3 is CASSPTSGHQETQYF. The DNA for the CDR3 is TGTGCCAGCAGTCCTACTAGCGGGCATCAAGAGACCCAGTACTTC. This chain uses TRBV28 with TRBJ2-5; 9 positions match TRBD2. The CDR3 spans 15 residues. Germline assignment: CDR1 MDHEN and CDR2 SYDVKM. Unmatched junction bases numbered 6, after V lost 5 bases and J lost 2 bases.

This clonotype was seen more than once but under ten times. This chain connects TRBV3-1 to TRBJ1-4, with D uncertain. In germline, CDR1 is LGHDT, CDR2 YNNKEL (reference sequence). V dropped 1 base and J dropped 10 bases, with 10 bases sitting between them. This CDR3 has 13 residues. In DNA, the CDR3 is TGTGCCAGCAGCCAAGTCTGGAGAGGAAAACTGTTTTTT. Translation: CASSQVWRGKLFF.

The genes are TRBV6-2 or TRBV6-3 and TRBJ2-7; a weak D match, TRBD1 (6 bases). CDR1 MNHEY and CDR2 SVGEGT come from the germline V gene. The ends were cut back, 6 bases at V and 4 bases at J, with 13 bases in the middle. This CDR3 spans 13 amino acids. Written as DNA, the CDR3 is TGTGCCAGCAGGCCCGGGACACTTTACGAGCAGTACTTC. It codes for CASRPGTLYEQYF.

V and J are TRBV7-9 and TRBJ2-3; D tentatively fits TRBD1 or TRBD2 (5 bases each). From germline, CDR1 is SEHNR and CDR2 FQNEAQ (reference sequence). The V end was cut by 1 base, the J end by 0 bases, with 11 bases between. The CDR3 runs to 16 residues. The CDR3 region is CASSLEVGPSTDTQYF. DNA of the CDR3: TGTGCCAGCAGCTTAGAAGTGGGACCGAGCACAGATACGCAGTATTTT.

This clonotype was counted a few times. The chain employs TRBV28 and TRBJ2-1, with 14 bases aligning to TRBD2. The V gene end was trimmed by 8 bases and the J gene end by 3 bases; junction bases not matched to a gene: 15. This CDR3 comprises 19 residues. In germline, CDR1 is MDHEN, CDR2 SYDVKM. CDR3 region: CASVPSGTSGSFGYNEQFF. The CDR3 bases are TGTGCCAGCGTCCCATCCGGGACTAGCGGGAGTTTCGGCTACAATGAGCAGTTCTTC.

In its sample, this clonotype was seen a few times. This sequence joins TRBV6-5 and TRBJ1-5; a possible D gene is TRBD1 (6 bases). Trimming removed 4 bases at V and 0 bases at J, with 10 bases between. Germline V CDR1 and CDR2: MNHEY, SVGAGI. This CDR3 contains 15 residues. CDR3: CASSLTGNSNQPQHF. DNA of the CDR3: TGTGCCAGCAGTTTAACAGGGAATAGCAATCAGCCCCAGCATTTT.